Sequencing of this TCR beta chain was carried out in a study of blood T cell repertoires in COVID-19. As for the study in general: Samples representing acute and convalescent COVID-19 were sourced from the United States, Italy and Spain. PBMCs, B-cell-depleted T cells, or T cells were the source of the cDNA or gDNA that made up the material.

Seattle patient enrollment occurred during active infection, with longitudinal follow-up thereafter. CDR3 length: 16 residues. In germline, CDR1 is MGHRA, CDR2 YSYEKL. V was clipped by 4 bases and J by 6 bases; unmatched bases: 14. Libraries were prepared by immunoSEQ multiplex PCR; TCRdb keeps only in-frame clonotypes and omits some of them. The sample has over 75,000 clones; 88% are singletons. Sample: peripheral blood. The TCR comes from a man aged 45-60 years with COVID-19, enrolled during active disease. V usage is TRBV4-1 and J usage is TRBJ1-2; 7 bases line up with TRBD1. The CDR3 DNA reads TGCGCCAGCAGCCGACGACAGGGTCTCCAAGTGGATGGCTACACCTTC. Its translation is CASSRRQGLQVDGYTF.